The 2 T cell receptor beta chains listed next were all sequenced from one sample in a study of cytomegalovirus exposure and HLA in healthy donors. PCR used 60 Vbeta primers and 13 Jbeta primers. Here immunoSEQ multiplex PCR was the method, and the copy in TCRdb shows in-frame clones only, minus some. The repertoire holds roughly 150,000 clones, with just over 75% as singletons. The sequenced sample consisted of PBMCs. The source of these receptors is a man aged 35-49 years in good health and CMV-seronegative.

The J gene is TRBJ1-5, the V gene TRBV28; TRBD1 agrees at 7 bases. The CDR3 has 15 residues. V was pared by 5 bases and J by 2 bases, with 6 bases of the junction left unmatched. Germline V CDR1 and CDR2: MDHEN, SYDVKM. In DNA form, the CDR3 reads TGTGCCAGCAGTCCTAATGGACAGGGCAATCAGCCCCAGCATTTT. It specifies CASSPNGQGNQPQHF.

The rearrangement links TRBV7-3 to TRBJ2-7; weak D call: TRBD1 (5 bases). Trimming took off 1 base at V and 5 bases at J, with 15 bases between the two ends. Germline V gives CDR1 SGHTA, CDR2 FQGTGA. The CDR3 runs to 15 residues. CDR3 nucleotide sequence: TGTGCCAGCAGCTTAAGCGGCAGGGTTAACAACGAGCAGTACTTC. It encodes CASSLSGRVNNEQYF.